The table lists the clone carrying this TCR beta chain with a few counts. Its target is unknown. These data belong to a study of response to subunit inactivated influenza vaccine. Study conclusions and caveats: It was the authors' suggestion that each seasonal influenza vaccination recruits few new T cells.

In TCRdb, the RT-PCR reads were re-called with MiXCR into one record per CDR3 protein. This table has about 520,000 distinct CDR3 sequences, approximately 7.3% appearing once. Germline V CDR1 and CDR2: SNHLY, FYNNEI. CDR3 size: 13 residues. V lost 7 bases to trimming and J lost 5 bases, with 12 bases between them. Sample: PBMCs from blood, taken 23 to 25 months after vaccination. The chain has TRBV2 and TRBJ1-5; D possibly corresponds to TRBD1 (5 bases). This sequence was found in a man between 50 and 69 years old who received an inactivated influenza vaccine. For the CDR3, the DNA is TGTGCCAGCACAGGGAAAAGGGATCAGCCCCAGCATTTT. It is translated as CASTGKRDQPQHF.